The 3 T cell receptor beta chains below were found in one sample sequenced in a study of blood T cell repertoires in COVID-19. The assay was immunoSEQ multiplex PCR, and TCRdb's table has in-frame clones only and misses some. The data show roughly 120,000 clones, with around three quarters seen just once and under 10% held by the top ten. Sequenced: peripheral blood. The receptors shown here come from an older woman with acute or convalescent COVID-19.

This chain links TRBV28 with TRBJ2-1; 8 bases map to TRBD1. The length of the CDR3 is 14 residues. J lost 7 bases, V lost 1 base, and 3 bases had no gene match. Germline V gene data show CDR1 as MDHEN and CDR2 as SYDVKM. As DNA, the CDR3 is TGTGCCAGCAGTTTATCCCAGGGGGCAAATGAGCAGTTCTTC. Translating gives CASSLSQGANEQFF. The full variable domain, rest sourced from reference TRBV28 and TRBJ2-1, is DVKVTQSSRYLVKRTGEKVFLECVQDMDHENMFWYRQDPGLGLRLIYFSYDVKMKEKGDIPEGYSVSREKKERFSLILESASTNQTSMYLCASSLSQGANEQFFGPGTRLTVL.

This chain joins TRBV6-2 or TRBV6-3 and TRBJ2-7; 8 positions match TRBD1. The V and J ends lost 0 bases and 0 bases, in that order; junction bases with no gene match: 1. The length of the CDR3 is 15 residues. Germline values: CDR1 MNHEY, CDR2 SVGEGT. The CDR3 sequence: CASSYSGQDSYEQYF. The CDR3 DNA reads as TGTGCCAGCAGTTACTCGGGACAGGACTCCTACGAGCAGTACTTC.

The chain uses TRBV2 and TRBJ1-6; TRBD1 matches 7 bases. The CDR3 sequence is 14 residues long. J was trimmed by 9 bases and V by 6 bases; bases with no gene match: 8. Germline CDR1 SNHLY, CDR2 FYNNEI. The CDR3 here is CASRIQGFSSPLHF. CDR3 in DNA: TGTGCCAGCAGGATACAGGGGTTCAGTTCACCCCTCCACTTT.